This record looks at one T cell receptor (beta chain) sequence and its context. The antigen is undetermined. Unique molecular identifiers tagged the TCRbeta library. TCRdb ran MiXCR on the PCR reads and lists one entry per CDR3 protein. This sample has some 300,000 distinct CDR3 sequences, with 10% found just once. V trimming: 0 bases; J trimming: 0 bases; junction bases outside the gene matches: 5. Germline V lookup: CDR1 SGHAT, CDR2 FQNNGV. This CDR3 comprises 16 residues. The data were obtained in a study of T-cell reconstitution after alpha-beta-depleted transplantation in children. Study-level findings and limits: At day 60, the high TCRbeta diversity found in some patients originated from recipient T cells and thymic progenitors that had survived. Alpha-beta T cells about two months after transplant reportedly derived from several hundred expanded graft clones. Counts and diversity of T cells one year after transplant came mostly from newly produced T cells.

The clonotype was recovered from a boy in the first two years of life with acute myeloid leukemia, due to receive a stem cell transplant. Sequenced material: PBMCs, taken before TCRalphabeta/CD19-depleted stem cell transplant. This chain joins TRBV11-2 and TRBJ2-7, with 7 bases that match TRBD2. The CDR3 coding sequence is TGTGCCAGCAGCTTAGATAGTGGGAGGGCCTCCTACGAGCAGTACTTC. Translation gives CASSLDSGRASYEQYF.